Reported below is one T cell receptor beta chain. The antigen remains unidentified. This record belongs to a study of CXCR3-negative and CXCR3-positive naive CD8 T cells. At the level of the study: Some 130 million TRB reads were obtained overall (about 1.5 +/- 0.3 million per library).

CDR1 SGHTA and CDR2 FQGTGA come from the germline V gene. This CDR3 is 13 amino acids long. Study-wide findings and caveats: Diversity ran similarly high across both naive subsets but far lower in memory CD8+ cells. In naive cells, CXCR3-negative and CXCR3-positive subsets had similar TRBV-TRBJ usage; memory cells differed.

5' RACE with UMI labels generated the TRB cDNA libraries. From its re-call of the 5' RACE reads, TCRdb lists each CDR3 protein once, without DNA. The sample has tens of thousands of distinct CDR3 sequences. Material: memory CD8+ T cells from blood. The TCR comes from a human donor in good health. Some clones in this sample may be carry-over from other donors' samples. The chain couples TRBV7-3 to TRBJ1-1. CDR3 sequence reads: CASSLWSNTEAFF. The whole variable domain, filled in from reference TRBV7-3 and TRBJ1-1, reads GAGVSQTPSNKVTEKGKYVELRCDPISGHTALYWYRQSLGQGPEFLIYFQGTGAADDSGLPNDRFFAVRPEGSVSTLKIQRTERGDSAVYLCASSLWSNTEAFFGQGTRLTVV.